The 6 T cell receptor beta chains given below trace back to one sample, sequenced in a study of blood T cells in healthy people across ages. A second PCR, run for about 7 to 11 cycles, used a sample-barcoded 5' primer plus a J-beta primer mix. TCRdb re-called the 5' RACE reads through MiXCR, storing one row per CDR3 protein. The table records around 2 million distinct CDR3 sequences, about 39% of them present only once. Sequencing was performed on blood. These receptors all stem from a human donor in good health.

This chain joins TRBV5-5 and TRBJ2-3; 10 bases match TRBD2. V trimming: 4 bases; J trimming: 1 base; junction bases outside the gene matches: 6. Germline-derived CDR1 and CDR2 are SGHKS and YYEKEE (reference sequence). This CDR3 spans 16 amino acids. The CDR3 here is CASSPDLAGGTDTQYF. The CDR3 DNA follows: TGTGCCAGCAGCCCTGACCTAGCGGGGGGCACAGATACGCAGTATTTT.

This clonotype was counted only a few times. This chain uses TRBV20-1 with TRBJ2-7; D unresolved. The CDR3 totals 12 residues. Trimming pared 6 bases from V and 3 bases from J, leaving 12 bases between. The germline gives CDR1 DFQATT, CDR2 SNEGSKA (reference sequence). The CDR3 sequence: CSAVLDDYEQYF. The CDR3 DNA sequence: TGCAGTGCCGTCCTTGATGACTACGAGCAGTACTTC.

The CDR3 loop reads CASNLIRSSGANVLTF. The CDR3 bases are TGCGCCAGCAACCTGATTAGGTCCTCTGGGGCCAACGTCCTGACTTTC. The chain combines TRBV4-1 with TRBJ2-6; unclear D gene. Between the trimmed V and J ends, which lost 7 bases and 0 bases, there was a span of 13 bases. Germline V gene sequence: CDR1 MGHRA, CDR2 YSYEKL. CDR3 size: 16 residues.

CDR3 sequence (DNA): TGTGCCAGCAGCTCAGGGCCGGGTATCGATGAGCAGTTCTTC. It codes for CASSSGPGIDEQFF. The genes are TRBV11-2 and TRBJ2-1, with D possibly being TRBD1 (5 bases). Looked up from germline, CDR1 is SGHAT and CDR2 is FQNNGV. V lost 4 bases to trimming and J lost 8 bases, with 15 bases between them. There are 14 residues in the CDR3. Full variable domain (outside the CDR3, taken from reference TRBV11-2 and TRBJ2-1): EAGVAQSPRYKIIEKRQSVAFWCNPISGHATLYWYQQILGQGPKLLIQFQNNGVVDDSQLPKDRFSAERLKGVDSTLKIQPAKLEDSAVYLCASSSGPGIDEQFFGPGTRLTVL.

The V call is TRBV20-1, the J call TRBJ2-5, with 7 bases identical to TRBD1. CDR1 is DFQATT and CDR2 is SNEGSKA in the germline V gene (reference sequence). CDR3 length: 15 residues. With V trimmed by 6 bases and J by 1 base, 11 bases remained unmatched. The CDR3 bases are TGCAGTGCAAGGGGGCCAGCCGGAATCCAAGAGACCCAGTACTTC. Encoded protein: CSARGPAGIQETQYF.

This clonotype was detected only a few times. The chain employs TRBV28 and TRBJ1-5; D perhaps matches TRBD1 (5 bases). The CDR3 extends over 15 amino acids. Trimming stripped 3 bases from V and 5 bases from J, with 14 bases between. Germline V gene lookup returns CDR1 MDHEN and CDR2 SYDVKM. The CDR3 DNA sequence: TGTGCCAGCAGTTTTCCCGACAGATCCCATCAGCCCCAGCATTTT. Translating gives CASSFPDRSHQPQHF.